This section outlines one TCR beta chain sequence together with its context. No antigen is known for it. The source of the sample is a study of T cell responses to AZD1222 COVID-19 vaccine. Study results and caveats: Unmutated variant regions are reportedly targeted by nearly half of spike-specific TCRs. Donors, mostly white British, included more females; clonal diversity was possibly underestimated.

Sequenced by immunoSEQ multiplex PCR; TCRdb stores in-frame clones only, minus some. The sample has about 160,000 clones, roughly 92% seen once. Both about-4-week and about-12-week second-dose recipients were combined. Trimming removed 3 bases from V and 4 bases from J, with 20 bases in between. The CDR3 sequence is 17 residues long. CDR1 MNHEY and CDR2 SVGEGT come from the germline V gene. This receptor was obtained from an adult who received the AZD1222 COVID-19 vaccine. This chain joins TRBV6-2 or TRBV6-3 and TRBJ2-3; tentative D call: TRBD1 (6 bases). This specimen was peripheral blood, taken 28 days after the second AZD1222 dose. The chain's CDR3 is CASSYSQGTPGADTQYF. CDR3 coding DNA: TGTGCCAGCAGTTATTCCCAGGGGACGCCTGGGGCAGATACGCAGTATTTT.